The 25 T cell receptor beta chains below were found in one sample sequenced in a study of T cell changes during pregnancy in multiple sclerosis. TCRdb keeps only in-frame clones here, not all; method: immunoSEQ multiplex PCR. The sample has some 39,000 clones, 75% to 95% seen once; the top ten hold more than 0.3%. The source was CD4+ T cells from peripheral blood mononuclear cells, collected in the third trimester of pregnancy. These receptor sequences come from a female donor in good health, enrolled as a control in a pregnancy study.

This clone was picked up a small number of times. This chain links TRBV6-6 with TRBJ1-5; the match to TRBD1 covers 7 bases. The germline gives CDR1 MNHNY, CDR2 SVGAGI (reference sequence). CDR3 length: 15 residues. The junction had 7 bases not matched to a gene; V was cut back by 4 bases and J by 4 bases. The CDR3 sequence: CASSSDGTANQPQHF. The CDR3 nucleotides are TGTGCCAGCAGTTCCGACGGGACAGCAAATCAGCCCCAGCATTTT.

Of note for this clone: The junction does not match germline at one end; this may be a read error. This sequence joins TRBV19 and TRBJ2-1; TRBD2 matches 12 bases. The CDR3 is made up of 16 amino acids. Per germline, CDR1 LNHDA and CDR2 SQIVND (reference sequence). As DNA, the CDR3 is TGTGCCAGTAGTGGGACTAGCGGGCCTTCCTACGATGAGCAGTTCTTC. Translated, it gives CASSGTSGPSYDEQFF.

The chain carries TRBV5-4 and TRBJ2-3, with D possibly TRBD1 on 5 matching bases. Germline V CDR1 and CDR2: SGHNT, YYREEE (reference sequence). CDR3 length: 15 amino acids. Deletions cut 1 base from V and 0 bases from J, with 9 bases between. The CDR3 region has the DNA TGTGCCAGCAGCTTGTTTAGGGGTAGCACAGATACGCAGTATTTT. It is translated as CASSLFRGSTDTQYF.

The rearrangement uses TRBV6-6 and TRBJ2-6, with a possible D match to TRBD1 (6 bases). This CDR3 is built from 12 residues. Deletions cut 11 bases from V and 5 bases from J, with 10 bases between. Per germline, CDR1 MNHNY and CDR2 SVGAGI (reference sequence). The CDR3: CAGGPRANVLTF. In DNA form, the CDR3 reads TGTGCCGGGGGCCCCCGGGCCAACGTCCTGACTTTC.

The chain couples TRBV7-9 to TRBJ2-7; 7 bases are a match to TRBD1. The CDR3 has 16 residues. V lost 5 bases to trimming and J lost 4 bases; unmatched junction nucleotides: 14. The germline gives CDR1 SEHNR, CDR2 FQNEAQ (reference sequence). CDR3 nucleotide sequence: TGTGCCAGCAGCCGACGGTCACAGGGGCGAGCTTACGAGCAGTACTTC. It is translated as CASSRRSQGRAYEQYF.

The chain employs TRBV13 and TRBJ2-7; 9 bases are shared with TRBD2. The CDR3 contains 17 residues. V was pared by 1 base and J by 1 base, with 8 bases of the junction left unmatched. Germline assignment: CDR1 PRHDT and CDR2 FYEKMQ (reference sequence). The CDR3 bases are TGTGCCAGCAGCTTAGCCCTTCCTAGCGGGGAATCCTACGAGCAGTACTTC. It codes for CASSLALPSGESYEQYF.

V and J are TRBV7-8 and TRBJ2-7; TRBD2 matches at 8 bases. From germline, CDR1 is SGHVS and CDR2 FQNEAQ. J lost 4 bases, V lost 5 bases, and 13 bases had no gene match. The CDR3 is 16 residues long. The CDR3 is CASSKQRGLGTYEQYF. The DNA for the CDR3 is TGTGCCAGCAGCAAACAAAGGGGACTAGGCACATACGAGCAGTACTTC.

The chain carries TRBV1 and TRBJ2-1; the table's D call of TRBD2 was not tested on the DNA. TRBV1 is a recognized pseudogene. The CDR3 sequence is 14 residues long. The CDR3 bases are TGCACCAGCAGCGTAGCGGGAGAGGGATATGAGCAGTTCTTC. Translating gives CTSSVAGEGYEQFF.

This clone was seen only once. For the CDR3, the DNA is TGTGCCAGCAGCCCCCCTGGGCGGGGCGAGCGGGAGACCCAGTACTTC. It yields the protein CASSPPGRGERETQYF. V and J are TRBV7-8 and TRBJ2-5, with a weak D call TRBD2 (6 bases). This CDR3 has 16 amino acids. The germline V and J ends were trimmed by 5 bases and 5 bases, with 21 bases remaining between them. CDR1 is SGHVS, CDR2 FQNEAQ, per germline.

This clone was counted a single time. The chain recombines TRBV6-1 with TRBJ2-2; 9 bases map to TRBD1. This CDR3 is built from 18 residues. Germline V CDR1 and CDR2: MNHNS, SASEGT. The V segment lost 0 bases and the J segment 1 base; nucleotides outside the gene matches: 6. CDR3 protein: CASSEAHGTGWNTGELFF. For the CDR3, the DNA is TGTGCCAGCAGTGAAGCGCATGGGACAGGGTGGAACACCGGGGAGCTGTTTTTT.

This clone was detected only once. J is TRBJ2-3 and V is TRBV12-5; no firm D call. The germline V gene has CDR1 LGHNT and CDR2 FRNRAP. The ends were cut back, 4 bases at V and 2 bases at J, with 13 bases in the middle. The CDR3 is 15 residues long. CDR3 sequence: CASGSSGGVTDTQYF. CDR3 DNA: TGTGCTAGTGGTTCATCCGGCGGAGTCACAGATACGCAGTATTTT.

The chain has TRBV5-1 and TRBJ2-1; no clear D gene. The germline V gene has CDR1 SGHRS and CDR2 YFSETQ. V was cut by 0 bases and J by 6 bases, with 7 bases left in between. CDR3 size: 13 residues. CDR3 nucleotides: TGCGCCAGCAGCTTGGACACACCCAATGAGCAGTTCTTC. Protein: CASSLDTPNEQFF.

The chain carries TRBV5-1 and TRBJ2-6; 11 positions agree with TRBD2. The germline CDR1 and CDR2 sequences are SGHRS and YFSETQ. The CDR3 length is 18 residues. V trimming: 2 bases; J trimming: 0 bases; junction bases outside the gene matches: 4. The CDR3 sequence is CASSFTSGGRSGANVLTF. CDR3 sequence (DNA): TGCGCCAGCAGCTTTACTAGCGGGGGCCGCTCTGGGGCCAACGTCCTGACTTTC.

This rearrangement joins TRBV10-2 to TRBJ2-7; TRBD2 agrees at 9 bases. Looked up from germline, CDR1 is WSHSY and CDR2 is SAAADI. J lost 2 bases, V lost 7 bases, and 12 bases had no gene match. The CDR3 loop spans 16 amino acids. DNA of the CDR3: TGCGCCAGCAACCCCTCAAGCGGGGGGTCCCCCTACGAGCAGTACTTC. It is translated as CASNPSSGGSPYEQYF.

The chain employs TRBV28 and TRBJ2-2, with 11 bases lining up with TRBD1. V lost 3 bases, J lost 5 bases, and 5 bases stayed unmatched. Germline V gene sequence: CDR1 MDHEN, CDR2 SYDVKM. This CDR3 is 16 amino acids long. The CDR3 sequence is CASSLGTGGRTGELFF. As DNA, the CDR3 is TGTGCCAGCAGTTTGGGGACAGGGGGAAGAACCGGGGAGCTGTTTTTT.

V and J are TRBV2 and TRBJ1-1; a weak D match, TRBD1 (5 bases). The CDR3 consists of 18 residues. CDR1 SNHLY and CDR2 FYNNEI come from the germline V gene. V was cut by 6 bases and J by 3 bases, with 26 bases left in between. In nucleotides, the CDR3 is TGTGCCAGCAGAAAGGGTTGGCAGGGTTTACGGGAGTACACTGAAGCTTTCTTT. The encoded protein is CASRKGWQGLREYTEAFF.

The chain carries TRBV29-1 and TRBJ1-2; D uncertain. CDR3 length: 15 residues. CDR1 SQVTM and CDR2 ANQGSEA come from the germline V gene. The ends were cut back, 0 bases at V and 0 bases at J, with 11 bases in the middle. CDR3 amino acids: CSVEEYGSSNYGYTF. The CDR3, as DNA: TGCAGCGTTGAAGAATACGGGAGCTCTAACTATGGCTACACCTTC.

This chain links TRBV6-1 with TRBJ1-1; possible D gene TRBD1, 6 bases. There are 15 residues in the CDR3. Trimming removed 4 bases from V and 4 bases from J, with 16 bases in between. CDR1 is MNHNS and CDR2 is SASEGT in the germline V gene. The CDR3 sequence: CASSVPQGLGTEAFF. In nucleotides, the CDR3 is TGTGCCAGCAGTGTCCCACAGGGTCTGGGCACTGAAGCTTTCTTT.

The table lists this clone with a count of one. The CDR3 spells CASSPPDRANYEQYF. As DNA, the CDR3 is TGTGCCAGCTCACCCCCCGACAGGGCCAACTACGAGCAGTACTTC. This chain links TRBV18 with TRBJ2-7; 7 bases agree with TRBD1. The germline gives CDR1 KGHSH, CDR2 LQKENI. V gave up 3 bases and J gave up 3 bases; unmatched junction bases: 8. This CDR3 comprises 15 residues.

This clone was found a few times. This chain links TRBV5-5 with TRBJ1-1, with unresolved D. The CDR3 is made up of 13 amino acids. V was clipped by 2 bases and J by 2 bases, with 7 bases between them. CDR1 SGHKS and CDR2 YYEKEE come from the germline V gene (reference sequence). The CDR3 loop is CASSLSDNTEAFF. In DNA form, the CDR3 reads TGTGCCAGCAGCTTAAGCGATAACACTGAAGCTTTCTTT.

In its sample, this clone was seen once. The chain combines TRBV7-2 with TRBJ2-7; tentative D call: TRBD1 (5 bases). This CDR3 contains 14 residues. The ends were cut back, 1 base at V and 2 bases at J, with 9 bases in the middle. CDR1 is SGHTA, CDR2 FQGNSA, per germline. CDR3 protein: CASSLVQGPYEQYF. For the CDR3, the DNA is TGTGCCAGCAGCTTAGTCCAGGGCCCCTACGAGCAGTACTTC.

The V gene is TRBV7-2, the J gene TRBJ2-6; D is ambiguous. V was pared by 3 bases and J by 0 bases, with 9 bases between. Germline V gene data show CDR1 as SGHTA and CDR2 as FQGNSA. CDR3 length: 16 amino acids. The CDR3, as DNA: TGTGCCAGCAGCTTTATAACAGCCTCTGGGGCCAACGTCCTGACTTTC. Residues: CASSFITASGANVLTF.

This clone was counted once. J is TRBJ2-5 and V is TRBV5-6; 7 bases are a match to TRBD2. With V trimmed by 3 bases and J by 3 bases, 5 bases remained unmatched. Germline V gives CDR1 SGHDT, CDR2 YYEEEE. The CDR3 spans 14 residues. The DNA for the CDR3 is TGTGCCAGCAGCTCGGGGGGAAAAAAAGAGACCCAGTACTTC. Encoded protein: CASSSGGKKETQYF.

The rearrangement links TRBV5-6 to TRBJ2-7; a possible D gene is TRBD2 (6 bases). The V and J ends lost 0 bases and 6 bases respectively, with 13 bases between them. Germline CDR1 is SGHDT and CDR2 is YYEEEE. The CDR3 runs to 14 residues. CDR3: CASSLGLGTGEQYF. CDR3 nucleotides: TGTGCCAGCAGCTTGGGACTAGGGACGGGCGAGCAGTACTTC. Full variable domain (rest looked up from reference TRBV5-6 and TRBJ2-7): DAGVTQSPTHLIKTRGQQVTLRCSPKSGHDTVSWYQQALGQGPQFIFQYYEEEERQRGNFPDRFSGHQFPNYSSELNVNALLLGDSALYLCASSLGLGTGEQYFGPGTRLTVT.

V and J are TRBV6-1 and TRBJ2-7; 8 positions agree with TRBD1. The ends lost 7 bases at V and 0 bases at J; junction bases unmatched: 8. This CDR3 spans 15 amino acids. CDR1 and CDR2 from the germline V gene are MNHNS and SASEGT. The CDR3: CASTLDRVSSYEQYF. CDR3 nucleotide sequence: TGTGCCAGCACTTTGGACAGGGTAAGCTCCTACGAGCAGTACTTC.